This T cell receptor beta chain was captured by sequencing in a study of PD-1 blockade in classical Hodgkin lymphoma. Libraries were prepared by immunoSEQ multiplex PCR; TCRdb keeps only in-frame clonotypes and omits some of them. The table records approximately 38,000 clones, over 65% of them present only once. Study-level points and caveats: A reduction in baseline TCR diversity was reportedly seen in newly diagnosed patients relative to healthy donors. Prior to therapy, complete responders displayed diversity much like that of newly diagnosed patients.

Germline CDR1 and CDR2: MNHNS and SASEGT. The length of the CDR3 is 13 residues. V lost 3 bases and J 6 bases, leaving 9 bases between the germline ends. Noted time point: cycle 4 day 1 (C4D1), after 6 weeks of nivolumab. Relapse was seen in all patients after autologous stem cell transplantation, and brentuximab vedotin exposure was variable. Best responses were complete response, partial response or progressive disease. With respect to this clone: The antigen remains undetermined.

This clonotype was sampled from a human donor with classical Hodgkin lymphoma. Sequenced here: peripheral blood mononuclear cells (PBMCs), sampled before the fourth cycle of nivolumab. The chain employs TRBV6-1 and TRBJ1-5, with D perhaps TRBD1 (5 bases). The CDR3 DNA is TGTGCCAGCAGTGACAGGGAGGTTCAGCCCCAGCATTTT. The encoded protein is CASSDREVQPQHF.